Listed below are T cell receptor beta chains from one sample, sequenced in a study of blood T cell repertoires in COVID-19. The table came from immunoSEQ multiplex PCR; TCRdb's copy has only in-frame clones and leaves some out. This sample has more than 300,000 clones; more than 75% occur once, and the top ten carry roughly 3%. The sample comprised peripheral blood. These receptor sequences come from a woman under 30 who had recovered from COVID-19. Both conserved end residues are part of each CDR3. D genes are given only for firm matches. Rows may omit the clone size; those that give it use once, few, many or a size class.

len	v_gene	d_gene	abundance	j_gene	CDR3nt	CDR3aa
14	TRBV2	.	.	TRBJ1-1	TGTGCCAGCAACCCTCAGTTTTCGAACACTGAAGCTTTCTTT	CASNPQFSNTEAFF
15	TRBV19	TRBD1	.	TRBJ1-2	TGTGCCAGTAGCTGGACAGGGGGACGGAACTATGGCTACACCTTC	CASSWTGGRNYGYTF
17	TRBV2	TRBD2	once	TRBJ2-1	TGTGCCAGCAGGGGGAGGATGACTAGCGGGAGATACAATGAGCAGTTCTTC	CASRGRMTSGRYNEQFF
15	TRBV25-1	.	.	TRBJ2-5	TGTGCCAGCAGTGAATATTCTAAGCCGGGGGAGACCCAGTACTTC	CASSEYSKPGETQYF
15	TRBV11-3	.	once	TRBJ2-3	TGTGCCAGCAGCTTAGAAGCGCTTAACACAGATACGCAGTATTTT	CASSLEALNTDTQYF
16	TRBV18	TRBD1	.	TRBJ2-3	TGTGCCAGCTCACCACCGACAGGGGGCGAAACAGATACGCAGTATTTT	CASSPPTGGETDTQYF
15	TRBV3-1/TRBV3-2	TRBD1	.	TRBJ1-2	TGTGCCAGCAGCCAAGTCGCCGGACAGGCTGGAGGCTACACCTTC	CASSQVAGQAGGYTF
16	TRBV6-2/TRBV6-3	TRBD1	.	TRBJ1-1	TGTGCCAGCAGTATAAGACAGGGCCTTGTGAACACTGAAGCTTTCTTT	CASSIRQGLVNTEAFF
14	TRBV5-6	.	.	TRBJ2-2	TGTGCCAGCAGCTTTAAGGGGCGGGACGGGGAGCTGTTTTTT	CASSFKGRDGELFF
14	TRBV6-5	.	.	TRBJ2-2	TGTGCCAGCAGGAGAAACAGGAACACCGGGGAGCTGTTTTTT	CASRRNRNTGELFF